This TCR beta chain was recovered during a study of cytomegalovirus exposure and HLA in healthy donors. CDR1 is SGHDT, CDR2 YYEEEE, per germline. The CDR3 consists of 15 residues. J gave up 3 bases and V 4 bases, and 8 bases lay outside the gene matches. Researchers ran the PCR with 60 Vbeta and 13 Jbeta primers. The assay was immunoSEQ multiplex PCR, and TCRdb's table has in-frame clones only and misses some. Of approximately 120,000 clones in the sample, just under 70% were seen once. Sequenced input: PBMCs. The sequence was collected from a woman in her sixties or seventies in good health and CMV-seropositive. The chain combines TRBV5-6 with TRBJ1-1; 8 positions match TRBD1. CDR3 nucleotide sequence: TGTGCCAGCAGCCCGAGACAGGGGCCGCACACTGAAGCTTTCTTT. Protein sequence: CASSPRQGPHTEAFF.